This T cell receptor (beta chain) was captured by sequencing in a study of cytotoxic CD8 clonotypes in ibrutinib-treated CLL. In the study overall: Approximately 25 partial and 2 complete responses; at median 68 months, about 14 remitted, approximately 12 progressed.

Measured with immunoSEQ multiplex PCR; TCRdb has only the in-frame clones, and not every one. Altogether about 150,000 clones are present, approximately 80% being singletons, with the ten largest covering about 5%. CDR1 and CDR2 (germline): KGHSY, FQNENV. Trimming shortened V by 4 bases and J by 8 bases, and 11 bases separated the two germline ends. The CDR3 spans 13 residues. V gene TRBV16 combines with J gene TRBJ1-4; perhaps TRBD1 as D (5 bases). This clonotype was obtained from a human donor with chronic lymphocytic leukemia. The material was PBMCs, obtained after 24 months of ibrutinib treatment. This CDR3 reads CASSRGGGEKLFF. In nucleotides, the CDR3 is TGTGCCAGCAGCCGCGGCGGGGGGGAAAAACTGTTTTTT.